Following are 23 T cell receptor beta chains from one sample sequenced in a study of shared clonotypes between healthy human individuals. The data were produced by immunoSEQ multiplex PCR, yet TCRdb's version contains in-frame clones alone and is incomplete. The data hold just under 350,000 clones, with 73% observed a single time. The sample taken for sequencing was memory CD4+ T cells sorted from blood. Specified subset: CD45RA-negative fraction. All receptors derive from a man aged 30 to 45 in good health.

CDR3 sequence reads: CASSLDGGPYEQYF. Here the CDR3 DNA reads TGTGCCAGCAGCTTAGATGGGGGACCCTACGAGCAGTACTTC. The V call is TRBV13, the J call TRBJ2-7; D may match TRBD1 or TRBD2 (5 bases each). Trimming stripped 1 base from V and 2 bases from J, with 9 bases between. Germline CDR1 is PRHDT and CDR2 is FYEKMQ (reference sequence). The CDR3 loop spans 14 amino acids.

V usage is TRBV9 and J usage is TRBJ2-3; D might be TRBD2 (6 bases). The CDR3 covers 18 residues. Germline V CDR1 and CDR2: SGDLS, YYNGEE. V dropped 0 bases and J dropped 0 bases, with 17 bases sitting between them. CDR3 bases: TGTGCCAGCAGCGTAGGGAGGGGACGAGGATCTAGCACAGATACGCAGTATTTT. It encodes CASSVGRGRGSSTDTQYF.

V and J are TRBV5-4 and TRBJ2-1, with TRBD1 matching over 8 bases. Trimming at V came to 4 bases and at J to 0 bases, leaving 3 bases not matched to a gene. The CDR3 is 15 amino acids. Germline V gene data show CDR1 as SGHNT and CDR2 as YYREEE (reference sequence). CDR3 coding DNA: TGTGCCAGCAGCGTGACAGGGGACTCCTACAATGAGCAGTTCTTC. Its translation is CASSVTGDSYNEQFF.

CDR3 nucleotide sequence: TGTGCCAGTAGGACAGGGGGGGATGAAAAACTGTTTTTT. It yields the protein CASRTGGDEKLFF. This chain connects TRBV7-9 to TRBJ1-4, with 10 bases fitting TRBD1. The CDR3 has 13 residues. J gave up 6 bases and V 9 bases, and 4 bases lay outside the gene matches. CDR1 is SEHNR and CDR2 is FQNEAQ in the germline V gene (reference sequence).

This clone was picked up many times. Written as DNA, the CDR3 is TGTGCCAGGGCCCGAAGGAACAGGGGTGCGCAAGAGACCCAGTACTTC. It codes for CARARRNRGAQETQYF. The V gene is TRBV18, the J gene TRBJ2-5; 7 bases map to TRBD1. Germline CDR1 and CDR2: KGHSH and LQKENI. The CDR3 has 16 residues. V lost 9 bases, J lost 2 bases, and 15 bases stayed unmatched.

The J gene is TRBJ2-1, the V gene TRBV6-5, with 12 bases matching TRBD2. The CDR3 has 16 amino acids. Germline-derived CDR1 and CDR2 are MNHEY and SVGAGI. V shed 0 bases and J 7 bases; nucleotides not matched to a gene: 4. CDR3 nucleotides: TGTGCCAGCAGTTACTCCCTAGCGGGAGGGCCGAATGAGCAGTTCTTC. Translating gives CASSYSLAGGPNEQFF.

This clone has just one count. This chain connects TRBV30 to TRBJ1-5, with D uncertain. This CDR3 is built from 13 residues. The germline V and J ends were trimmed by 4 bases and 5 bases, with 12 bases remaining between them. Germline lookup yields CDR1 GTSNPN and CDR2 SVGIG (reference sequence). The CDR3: CAWNDGNDQPQHF. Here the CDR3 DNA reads TGTGCCTGGAACGACGGGAATGATCAGCCCCAGCATTTT. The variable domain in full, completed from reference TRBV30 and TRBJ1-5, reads SQTIHQWPATLVQPVGSPLSLECTVEGTSNPNLYWYRQAAGRGLQLLFYSVGIGQISSEVPQNLSASRPQDRQFILSSKKLLLSDSGFYLCAWNDGNDQPQHFGDGTRLSIL.

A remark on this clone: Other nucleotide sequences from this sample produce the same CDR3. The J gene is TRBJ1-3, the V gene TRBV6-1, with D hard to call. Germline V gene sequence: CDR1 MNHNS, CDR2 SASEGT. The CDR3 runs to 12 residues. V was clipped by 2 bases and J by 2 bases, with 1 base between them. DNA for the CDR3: TGTGCCAGCAGTGAAACTGGAAACACCATATATTTT. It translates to CASSETGNTIYF.

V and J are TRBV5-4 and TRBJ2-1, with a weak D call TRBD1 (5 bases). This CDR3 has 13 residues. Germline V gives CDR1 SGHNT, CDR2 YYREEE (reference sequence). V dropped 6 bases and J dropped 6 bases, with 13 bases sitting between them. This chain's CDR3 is CASKPEQANEQFF. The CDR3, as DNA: TGTGCCAGCAAACCCGAACAGGCCAATGAGCAGTTCTTC.

For the CDR3, the DNA is TGTGCCAGCAGCTTAGCGAGACAGGGGTTGTCCGAGCAGTACTTC. Amino acids: CASSLARQGLSEQYF. This chain uses TRBV11-2 with TRBJ2-7; 8 bases line up with TRBD1. The germline V gene encodes CDR1 SGHAT and CDR2 FQNNGV. Unmatched junction bases numbered 8, after V lost 1 base and J lost 6 bases. This CDR3 has 15 amino acids.

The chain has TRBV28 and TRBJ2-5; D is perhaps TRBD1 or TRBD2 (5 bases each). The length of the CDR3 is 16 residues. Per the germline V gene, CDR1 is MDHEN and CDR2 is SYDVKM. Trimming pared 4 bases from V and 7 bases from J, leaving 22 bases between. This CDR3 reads CASSSQWGPEVGTQYF. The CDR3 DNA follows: TGTGCCAGCAGTTCCCAATGGGGCCCGGAGGTAGGGACCCAGTACTTC.

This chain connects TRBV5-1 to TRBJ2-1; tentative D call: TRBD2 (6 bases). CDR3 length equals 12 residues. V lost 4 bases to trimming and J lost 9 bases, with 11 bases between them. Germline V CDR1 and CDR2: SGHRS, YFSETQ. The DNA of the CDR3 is TGCGCCAGCAGCCTGGAGGAGGGTGAGCAGTTCTTC. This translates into CASSLEEGEQFF.

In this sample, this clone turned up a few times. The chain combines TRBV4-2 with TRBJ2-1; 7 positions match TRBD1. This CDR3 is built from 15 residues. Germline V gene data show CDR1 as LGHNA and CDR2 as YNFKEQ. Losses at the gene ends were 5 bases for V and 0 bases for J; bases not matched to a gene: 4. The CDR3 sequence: CASSARQGSYNEQFF. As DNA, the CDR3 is TGTGCCAGCAGCGCCCGACAGGGCTCCTACAATGAGCAGTTCTTC.

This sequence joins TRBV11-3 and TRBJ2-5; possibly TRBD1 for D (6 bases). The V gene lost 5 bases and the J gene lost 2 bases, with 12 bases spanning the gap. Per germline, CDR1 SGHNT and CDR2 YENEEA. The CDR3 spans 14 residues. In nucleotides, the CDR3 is TGTGCCAGCAGCCCCACAGGGCTTCAAGAGACCCAGTACTTC. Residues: CASSPTGLQETQYF.

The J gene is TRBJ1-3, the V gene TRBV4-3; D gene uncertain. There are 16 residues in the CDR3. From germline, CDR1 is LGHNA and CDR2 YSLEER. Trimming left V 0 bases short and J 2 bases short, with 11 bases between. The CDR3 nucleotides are TGCGCCAGCAGCCAAGATGTAGGGCGCACTGGAAACACCATATATTTT. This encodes CASSQDVGRTGNTIYF.

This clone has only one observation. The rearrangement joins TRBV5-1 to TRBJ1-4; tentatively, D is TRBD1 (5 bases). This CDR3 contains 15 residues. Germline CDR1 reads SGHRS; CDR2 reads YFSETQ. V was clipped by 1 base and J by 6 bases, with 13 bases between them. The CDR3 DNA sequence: TGCGCCAGCAGCTTGTCCGGGGGGAGTCATGAAAAACTGTTTTTT. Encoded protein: CASSLSGGSHEKLFF.

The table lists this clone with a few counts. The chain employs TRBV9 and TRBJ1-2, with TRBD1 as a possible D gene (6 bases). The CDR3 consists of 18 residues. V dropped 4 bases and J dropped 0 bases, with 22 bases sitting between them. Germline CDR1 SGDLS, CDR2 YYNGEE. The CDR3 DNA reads TGTGCCAGCAGCCCTTATGGGCGGGGGGCGAGCACTAACTATGGCTACACCTTC. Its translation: CASSPYGRGASTNYGYTF.

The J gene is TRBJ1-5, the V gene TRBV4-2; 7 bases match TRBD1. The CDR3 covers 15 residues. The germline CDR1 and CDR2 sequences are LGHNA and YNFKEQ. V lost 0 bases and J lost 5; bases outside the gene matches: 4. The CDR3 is CASSQEGGEDQPQHF. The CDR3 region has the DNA TGTGCCAGCAGCCAAGAAGGGGGCGAGGATCAGCCCCAGCATTTT.

The chain's CDR3 is CASESGTGDEKLFF. CDR3 bases: TGTGCCAGCGAATCCGGGACAGGGGATGAAAAACTGTTTTTT. The chain carries TRBV7-6 and TRBJ1-4; TRBD1 matches 10 bases. This CDR3 has 14 residues. The ends lost 8 bases at V and 6 bases at J; junction bases unmatched: 6. The V gene's germline CDR1 is SGHVS and CDR2 FNYEAQ.

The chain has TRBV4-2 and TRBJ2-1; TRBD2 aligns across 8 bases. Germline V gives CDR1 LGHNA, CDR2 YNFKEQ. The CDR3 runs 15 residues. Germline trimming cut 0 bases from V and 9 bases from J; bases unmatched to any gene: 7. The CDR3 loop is CASSQDWGLVSEQFF. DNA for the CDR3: TGTGCCAGCAGCCAAGATTGGGGACTAGTAAGTGAGCAGTTCTTC.

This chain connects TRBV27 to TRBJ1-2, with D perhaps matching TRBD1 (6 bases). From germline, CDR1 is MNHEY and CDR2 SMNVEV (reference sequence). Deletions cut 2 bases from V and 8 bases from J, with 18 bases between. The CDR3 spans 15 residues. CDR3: CASSLLGRGAAGYTF. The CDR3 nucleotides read TGTGCCAGCAGTTTACTAGGCCGGGGGGCGGCAGGCTACACCTTC.

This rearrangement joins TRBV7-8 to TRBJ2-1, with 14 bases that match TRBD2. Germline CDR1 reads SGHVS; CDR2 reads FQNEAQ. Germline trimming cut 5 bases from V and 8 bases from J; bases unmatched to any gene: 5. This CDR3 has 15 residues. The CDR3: CASSPTSGRVDEQFF. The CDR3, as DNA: TGTGCCAGCAGCCCGACTAGCGGGAGGGTCGATGAGCAGTTCTTC.

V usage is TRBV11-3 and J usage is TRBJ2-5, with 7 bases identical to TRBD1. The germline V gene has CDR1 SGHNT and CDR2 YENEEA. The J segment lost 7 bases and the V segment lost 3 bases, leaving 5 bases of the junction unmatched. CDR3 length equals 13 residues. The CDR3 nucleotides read TGTGCCAGCAGCTTTACAGGGGTGGGGACCCAGTACTTC. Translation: CASSFTGVGTQYF.